This passage covers 17 T cell receptor beta chains from one sample sequenced in a study of blood T cell repertoires in COVID-19 (dated by TCRdb to the early 2020s). The library relied on the immunoSEQ multiplex PCR assay. TCRdb holds this immuneACCESS table with in-frame rearrangements only. Some clones are missing; in checked studies, unresolved V genes explain under half, and the rest has no known cause. The sample has around 240,000 clones on record, roughly 84% of them singletons. About 1.5% of the sample is in the top ten clones. Material for sequencing was peripheral blood. These TCRs come from a woman aged 40 to 55 who had recovered from COVID-19.

The rearrangement joins TRBV6-5 to TRBJ2-7; 7 bases align to TRBD2. Germline V gene lookup returns CDR1 MNHEY and CDR2 SVGAGI. The ends lost 2 bases at V and 2 bases at J; junction bases unmatched: 9. The CDR3 consists of 16 residues. The CDR3 sequence: CASSYGSRGSAYEQYF. The CDR3 nucleotides read TGTGCCAGCAGTTACGGATCGCGGGGGTCAGCCTACGAGCAGTACTTC.

The table lists this clone with a count of one. The V call is TRBV27, the J call TRBJ1-5; 7 bases map to TRBD1. From germline, CDR1 is MNHEY and CDR2 SMNVEV (reference sequence). The CDR3 extends over 16 amino acids. V shed 4 bases and J 7 bases; nucleotides not matched to a gene: 13. This CDR3 is CASSSYTSQGGQPQHF. The CDR3 DNA follows: TGTGCCAGCAGTTCCTACACTTCTCAGGGGGGACAGCCCCAGCATTTT.

In this sample, this clone turned up many times. The chain combines TRBV4-2 with TRBJ1-2; D is unresolved. Deletions cut 2 bases from V and 0 bases from J, with 10 bases between. The CDR3 is 15 residues long. Germline CDR1 reads LGHNA; CDR2 reads YNFKEQ. The CDR3 DNA follows: TGTGCCAGCAGCCAACCCCTAGAAACTAACTATGGCTACACCTTC. The encoded protein is CASSQPLETNYGYTF.

V and J are TRBV6-5 and TRBJ1-2, with 7 positions matching TRBD1. This CDR3 region has 14 residues. V gave up 2 bases and J gave up 8 bases; unmatched junction bases: 8. Looked up from germline, CDR1 is MNHEY and CDR2 is SVGAGI. The CDR3 DNA reads as TGTGCCAGCAGTTACGAAGGACAGGACGGGGGCTACACCTTC. Its translation is CASSYEGQDGGYTF.

The rearrangement links TRBV7-2 to TRBJ2-1; D might be TRBD2 (5 bases). Germline CDR1 SGHTA, CDR2 FQGNSA. V lost 5 bases, J lost 9 bases, and 17 bases lay in between. The CDR3 loop spans 14 amino acids. This chain's CDR3 is CASSITEGVGEQFF. The CDR3 coding sequence is TGTGCCAGCAGCATCACTGAGGGAGTCGGTGAGCAGTTCTTC.

The chain employs TRBV4-3 and TRBJ1-6; D is perhaps TRBD1 (5 bases). Germline V CDR1 and CDR2: LGHNA, YSLEER. The V end lost 0 bases, the J end lost 2 bases, and 14 bases lay between the germline ends. This CDR3 region has 18 residues. CDR3 nucleotides: TGCGCCAGCAGCCAAGATCCCACCCAGGGAACCTATAATTCACCCCTCCACTTT. This translates into CASSQDPTQGTYNSPLHF.

The chain joins TRBV19 to TRBJ1-2; no definite D call. Deletions cut 4 bases from V and 3 bases from J, with 9 bases between. The CDR3 has 13 amino acids. CDR1 LNHDA and CDR2 SQIVND come from the germline V gene (reference sequence). CDR3 in amino acids: CASSKTQHYGYTF. In nucleotides, the CDR3 is TGTGCCAGTAGTAAAACACAGCACTATGGCTACACCTTC.

The chain joins TRBV13 to TRBJ1-2; possible D gene TRBD1, 5 bases. The V end was cut by 6 bases, the J end by 4 bases, with 15 bases between. In germline, CDR1 is PRHDT, CDR2 FYEKMQ (reference sequence). The CDR3 is 14 amino acids. The CDR3 nucleotides are TGTGCCAGCAGGGCCGGGGGGGGACCCTATGGCTACACCTTC. Encoded protein: CASRAGGGPYGYTF.

The sample holds a few counts of this clone. The V gene is TRBV5-4, the J gene TRBJ1-6, with D possibly being TRBD1 (5 bases). The V and J ends lost 5 bases and 0 bases respectively, with 15 bases between them. Germline V CDR1 and CDR2: SGHNT, YYREEE (reference sequence). CDR3 length: 17 amino acids. CDR3 residues: CASRRGGASSYNSPLHF. The CDR3 DNA follows: TGTGCCAGCAGACGAGGAGGGGCGAGCTCCTATAATTCACCCCTCCACTTT.

The J gene is TRBJ2-4, the V gene TRBV6-5, with D possibly being TRBD1 (5 bases). V was cut by 0 bases and J by 7 bases, with 13 bases left in between. The length of the CDR3 is 15 residues. Per the germline V gene, CDR1 is MNHEY and CDR2 is SVGAGI. The CDR3 loop is CASSYSFQGWNIQYF. For the CDR3, the DNA is TGTGCCAGCAGTTACTCGTTCCAGGGATGGAACATTCAGTACTTC.

The rearrangement links TRBV5-1 to TRBJ1-2; possible D gene TRBD1, 6 bases. This CDR3 region has 14 residues. Germline lookup yields CDR1 SGHRS and CDR2 YFSETQ. The V and J ends lost 4 bases and 8 bases respectively, with 18 bases between them. The CDR3 DNA follows: TGCGCCAGCAGCGTGACGACAGGCAGCATAGGCTACACCTTC. Its protein product is CASSVTTGSIGYTF.

V and J are TRBV6-5 and TRBJ1-1; D unclear. V lost 0 bases to trimming and J lost 2 bases, with 4 bases between them. The CDR3 is made up of 13 amino acids. The V gene's germline CDR1 is MNHEY and CDR2 SVGAGI. The DNA for the CDR3 is TGTGCCAGCAGTTACTCCAGAAACACTGAAGCTTTCTTT. Translated, it gives CASSYSRNTEAFF.

The V gene is TRBV7-2, the J gene TRBJ2-5; 7 positions match TRBD1. The germline gives CDR1 SGHTA, CDR2 FQGNSA. This CDR3 is 15 amino acids long. The ends lost 5 bases at V and 5 bases at J; junction bases unmatched: 11. The CDR3 protein is CASSSQGQVGETQYF. The CDR3 DNA follows: TGTGCCAGCAGCAGCCAAGGACAGGTCGGGGAGACCCAGTACTTC.

This clone was seen a few times. CDR3 nucleotide sequence: TGTGCCAGCAGCTTAGATGTATCCTCTGGAAACACCATATATTTT. It is translated as CASSLDVSSGNTIYF. V and J are TRBV7-2 and TRBJ1-3; D remains ambiguous. Germline CDR1 and CDR2: SGHTA and FQGNSA. The V and J ends lost 1 base and 0 bases respectively, with 7 bases between them. The CDR3 is 15 residues long.

This clone has a single count. The chain uses TRBV4-1 and TRBJ1-4; D might be TRBD1 (6 bases). Trimming shortened V by 5 bases and J by 8 bases, and 36 bases separated the two germline ends. Germline V gene sequence: CDR1 MGHRA, CDR2 YSYEKL. The CDR3 totals 21 residues. The CDR3 bases are TGCGCCAGCAGCTTATTTTTTTTAGGACGGACCTTGGGGGAAGGGGGAGAAAAACTGTTTTTT. It encodes CASSLFFLGRTLGEGGEKLFF.

This rearrangement joins TRBV18 to TRBJ2-3; 9 bases are shared with TRBD1. Trimming cost V 6 bases and J 5 bases; bases outside gene matches: 3. Germline CDR1 and CDR2: KGHSH and LQKENI. This CDR3 comprises 13 residues. The CDR3 reads CASSDRGGDTQYF. In DNA, the CDR3 is TGTGCCAGCTCCGACAGGGGGGGAGATACGCAGTATTTT. Full variable domain (remainder filled in from reference TRBV18 and TRBJ2-3): NAGVMQNPRHLVRRRGQEARLRCSPMKGHSHVYWYRQLPEEGLKFMVYLQKENIIDESGMPKERFSAEFPKEGPSILRIQQVVRGDSAAYFCASSDRGGDTQYFGPGTRLTVL.

CDR3 sequence (DNA): TGTGCCAGCAGCTTAGACAGGGGCAACGAGCAGTACTTC. As protein: CASSLDRGNEQYF. This chain links TRBV11-3 with TRBJ2-7; D may be TRBD1 (6 bases). The CDR3 is made up of 13 amino acids. V shed 0 bases and J shed 5 bases, with 8 bases lying between them. CDR1 and CDR2 (germline): SGHNT, YENEEA.